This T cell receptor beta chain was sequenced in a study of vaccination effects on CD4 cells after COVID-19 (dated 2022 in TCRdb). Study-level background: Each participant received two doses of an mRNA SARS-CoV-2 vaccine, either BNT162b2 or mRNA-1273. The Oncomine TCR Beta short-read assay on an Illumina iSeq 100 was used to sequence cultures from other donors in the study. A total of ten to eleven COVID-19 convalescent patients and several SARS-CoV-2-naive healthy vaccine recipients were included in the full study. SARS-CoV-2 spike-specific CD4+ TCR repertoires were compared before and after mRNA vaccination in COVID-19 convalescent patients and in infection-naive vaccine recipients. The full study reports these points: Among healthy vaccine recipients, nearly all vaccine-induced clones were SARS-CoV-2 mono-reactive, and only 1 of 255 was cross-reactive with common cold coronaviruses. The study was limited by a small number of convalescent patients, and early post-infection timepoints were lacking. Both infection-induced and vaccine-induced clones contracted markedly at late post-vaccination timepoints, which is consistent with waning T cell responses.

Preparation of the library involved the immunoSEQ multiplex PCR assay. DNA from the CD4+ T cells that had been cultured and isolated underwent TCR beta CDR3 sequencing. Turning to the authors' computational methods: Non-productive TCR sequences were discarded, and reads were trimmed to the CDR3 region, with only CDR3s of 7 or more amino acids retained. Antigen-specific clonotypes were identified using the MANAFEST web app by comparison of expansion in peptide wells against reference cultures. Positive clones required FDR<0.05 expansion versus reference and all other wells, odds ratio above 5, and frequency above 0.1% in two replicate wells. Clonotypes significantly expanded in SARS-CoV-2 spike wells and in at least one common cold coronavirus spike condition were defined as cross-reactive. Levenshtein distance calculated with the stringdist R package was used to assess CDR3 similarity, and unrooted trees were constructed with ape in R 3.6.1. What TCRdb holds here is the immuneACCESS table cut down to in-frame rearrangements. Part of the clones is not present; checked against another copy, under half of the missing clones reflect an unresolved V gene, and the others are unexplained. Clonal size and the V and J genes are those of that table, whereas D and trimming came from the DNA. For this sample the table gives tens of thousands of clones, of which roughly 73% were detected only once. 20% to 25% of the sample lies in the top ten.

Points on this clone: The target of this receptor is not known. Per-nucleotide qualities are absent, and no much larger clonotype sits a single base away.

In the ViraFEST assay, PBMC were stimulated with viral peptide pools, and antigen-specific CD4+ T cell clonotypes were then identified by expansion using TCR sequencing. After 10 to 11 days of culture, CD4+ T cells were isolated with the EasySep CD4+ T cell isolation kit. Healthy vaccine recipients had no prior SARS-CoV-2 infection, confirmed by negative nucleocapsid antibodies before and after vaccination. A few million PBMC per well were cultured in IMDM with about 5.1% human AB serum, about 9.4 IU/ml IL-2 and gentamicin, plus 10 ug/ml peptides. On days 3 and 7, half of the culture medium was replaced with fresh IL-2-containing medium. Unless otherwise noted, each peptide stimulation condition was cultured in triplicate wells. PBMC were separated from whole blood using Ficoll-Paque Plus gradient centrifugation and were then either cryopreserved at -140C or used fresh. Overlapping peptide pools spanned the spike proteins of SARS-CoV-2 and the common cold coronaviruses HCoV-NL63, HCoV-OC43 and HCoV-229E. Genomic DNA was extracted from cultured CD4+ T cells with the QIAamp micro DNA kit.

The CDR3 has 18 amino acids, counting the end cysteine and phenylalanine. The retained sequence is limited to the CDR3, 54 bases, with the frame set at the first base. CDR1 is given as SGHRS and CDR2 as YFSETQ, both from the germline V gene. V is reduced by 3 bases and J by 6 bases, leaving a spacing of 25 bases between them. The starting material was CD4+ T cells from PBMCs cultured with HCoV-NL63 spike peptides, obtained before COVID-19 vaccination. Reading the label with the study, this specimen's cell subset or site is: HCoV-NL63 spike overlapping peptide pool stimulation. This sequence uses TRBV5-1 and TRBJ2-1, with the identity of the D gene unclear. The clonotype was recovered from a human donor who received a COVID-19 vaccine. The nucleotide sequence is TGCGCCAGCAGCTCGGGCCACGGGTGGCAGGCTAAGGCCAATGAGCAGTTCTTC. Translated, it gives CASSSGHGWQAKANEQFF.